The present entry profiles one TCR beta chain with its context. Its matching antigen is unknown. Primers: 60 Vbeta forward and 13 Jbeta reverse. The assay was immunoSEQ multiplex PCR, and TCRdb's table has in-frame clones only and misses some. The sample includes approximately 150,000 clones, roughly 76% of them seen just once. These data originate in a study of cytomegalovirus exposure and HLA in healthy donors. Overall study: Among several hundred genotyped donors, 65% to 90% fell in the Caucasian-associated ancestry cluster. Findings and limits, study-wide: A later analysis found common viral pathogens apparently linked to several of the most significant clusters. From TCR beta sequences, most subjects' HLA-A and HLA-B alleles were reportedly predicted accurately. 87-base-pair reads could not separate some V segments, including TRBV6-2 and TRBV6-3.

The CDR3 contains 14 residues. V was trimmed by 5 bases and J by 5 bases, leaving 15 bases between them. Germline V gene data show CDR1 as MNHEY and CDR2 as SVGAGI. This chain uses TRBV6-5 with TRBJ1-1; D may be TRBD1 (5 bases). Sequencing used PBMCs. The clonotype originates from a woman aged 18 to 35 in good health and CMV-seropositive. DNA of the CDR3: TGTGCCAGCAGTGGCGGAGGGGTGGTGACTGAAGCTTTCTTT. Its protein product is CASSGGGVVTEAFF.